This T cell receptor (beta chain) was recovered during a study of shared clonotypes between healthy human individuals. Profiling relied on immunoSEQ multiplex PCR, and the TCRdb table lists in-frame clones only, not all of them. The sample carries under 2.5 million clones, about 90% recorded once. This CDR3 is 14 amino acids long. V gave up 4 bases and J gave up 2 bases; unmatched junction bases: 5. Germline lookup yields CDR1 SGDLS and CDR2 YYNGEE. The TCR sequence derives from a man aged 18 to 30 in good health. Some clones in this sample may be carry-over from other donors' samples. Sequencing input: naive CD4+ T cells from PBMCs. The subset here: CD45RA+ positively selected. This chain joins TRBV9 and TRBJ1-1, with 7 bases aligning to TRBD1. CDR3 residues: CASSPTGYNTEAFF. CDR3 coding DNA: TGTGCCAGCAGCCCGACAGGGTACAACACTGAAGCTTTCTTT.